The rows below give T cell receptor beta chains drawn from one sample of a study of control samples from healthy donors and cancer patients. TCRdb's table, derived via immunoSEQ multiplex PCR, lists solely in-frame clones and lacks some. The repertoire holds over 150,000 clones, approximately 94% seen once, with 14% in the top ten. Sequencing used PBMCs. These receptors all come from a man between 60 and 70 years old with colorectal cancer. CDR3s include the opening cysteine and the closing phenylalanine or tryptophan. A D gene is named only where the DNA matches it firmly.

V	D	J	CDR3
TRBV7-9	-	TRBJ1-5	CASSLLNQPQHF
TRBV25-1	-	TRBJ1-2	CASSEGGADYGYTF
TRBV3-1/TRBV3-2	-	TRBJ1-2	CASSHGPSGRGGYGYTF
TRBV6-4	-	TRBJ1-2	CASSDSKEANYGYTF
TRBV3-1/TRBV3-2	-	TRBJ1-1	CASSQARENTEAFF
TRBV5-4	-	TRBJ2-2	CASSLVGGNTGELFF
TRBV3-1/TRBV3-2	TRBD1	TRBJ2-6	CASSQEQGASGANVLTF
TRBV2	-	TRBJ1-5	CASSDSGKGNQPQHF
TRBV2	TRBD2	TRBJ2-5	CASSERGGWGGETQYF
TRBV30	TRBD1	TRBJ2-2	CAWSNRDRVSWGGGELFF
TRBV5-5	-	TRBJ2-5	CASSLAGERQETQYF
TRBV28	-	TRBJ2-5	CASRSGLIQETQYF
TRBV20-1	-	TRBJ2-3	CSASGASDTQYF
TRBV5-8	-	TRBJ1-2	CASSLGGSGWYGYTF
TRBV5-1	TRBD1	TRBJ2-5	CASSSGTVQETQYF
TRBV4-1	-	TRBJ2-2	CASSQGSANTGELFF
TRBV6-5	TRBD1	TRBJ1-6	CASEGTGVRPLHF
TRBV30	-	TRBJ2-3	CAWARLGDTQYF
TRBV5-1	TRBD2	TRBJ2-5	CASSWEGYQETQYF
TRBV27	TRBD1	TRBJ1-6	CASSLLDRGGSPLHF
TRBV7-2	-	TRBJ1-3	CASSEGPSGNTIYF
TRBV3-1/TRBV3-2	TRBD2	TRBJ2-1	CASSSHHLAGGRNEQFF
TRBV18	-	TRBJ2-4	CASSPVPDSKNIQYF
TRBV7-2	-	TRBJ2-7	CASSSGREQYF
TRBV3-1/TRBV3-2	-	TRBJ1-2	CASSQADGDGYTF
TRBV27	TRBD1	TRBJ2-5	CASSPGTGPQETQYF
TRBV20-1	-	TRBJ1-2	CSARAVGGYTF
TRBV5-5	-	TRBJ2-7	CASSLEAANYEQYF
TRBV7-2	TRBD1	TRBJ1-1	CASSLTQGARTEAFF
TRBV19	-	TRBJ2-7	CASSIGQARRDEQYF
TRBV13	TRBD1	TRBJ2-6	CASSLTGVGSGANVLTF
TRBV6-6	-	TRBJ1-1	CASSYSPGRGNTEAFF
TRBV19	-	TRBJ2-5	CASSMYRAGRAQYF
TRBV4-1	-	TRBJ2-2	CASSQDPRTGELFF
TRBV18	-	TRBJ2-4	CASSPPVGALAKNIQYF
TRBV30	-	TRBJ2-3	CAWSRGSTDTQYF
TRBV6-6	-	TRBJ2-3	CASSRRRDGTDTQYF
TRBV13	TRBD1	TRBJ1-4	CASSSRPGGANEKLFF
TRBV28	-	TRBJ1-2	CASSLGVPNYGYTF
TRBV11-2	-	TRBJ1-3	CASSRDRIGNTIYF
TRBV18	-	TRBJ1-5	CASSPDGLSNQPQHF
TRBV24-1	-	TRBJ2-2	CATSDLWTGRERGNTGELFF
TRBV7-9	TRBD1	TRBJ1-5	CASSQGAGGQPQHF
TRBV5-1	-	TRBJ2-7	CASTIQGDRKTEQYF
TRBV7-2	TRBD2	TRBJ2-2	CASSPARRGGGTGELFF
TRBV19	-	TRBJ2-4	CASSRQGDKNIQYF
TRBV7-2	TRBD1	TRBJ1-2	CASSSSYRGGNYGYTF
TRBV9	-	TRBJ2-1	CASSPGPPSSYNEQFF
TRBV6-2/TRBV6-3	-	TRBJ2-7	CASSYSGGSNEQYF
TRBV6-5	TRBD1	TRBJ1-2	CASSLRQGAYGYTF
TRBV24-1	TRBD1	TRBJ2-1	CATSDSGQASYNEQFF
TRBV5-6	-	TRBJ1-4	CASSLAGEGDEKLFF
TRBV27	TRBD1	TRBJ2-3	CASSSRQGSTDTQYF